The rows below give T cell receptor beta chains drawn from one sample of a study of blood T cell repertoires in COVID-19. The protocol was immunoSEQ multiplex PCR, while the TCRdb copy is restricted to in-frame clones and leaves out a portion. The data contain tens of thousands of clones, around 86% of them singletons. Sequenced: peripheral blood. The receptors were gathered from a man aged 40-55 years with acute or convalescent COVID-19. Both conserved end residues are part of each CDR3. Each record gives: V gene, J gene, D gene, clone size, CDR3 DNA, CDR3 protein. D genes are given only for firm matches. Expanded clones are given a class, and other clones once, few, many or no size at all.

TRBV12-5	TRBJ2-1	.	.	TGTGCTAGTGGTGCGATCAATGAGCAGTTCTTC	CASGAINEQFF
TRBV2	TRBJ2-3	.	.	TGTGCCAGCACCCCGACTCGATACCGCACAGATACGCAGTATTTT	CASTPTRYRTDTQYF
TRBV19	TRBJ1-5	TRBD1	.	TGTGCCAGTAGTAGGGCGTGGCTGGACAGGGACAATCAGCCCCAGCATTTT	CASSRAWLDRDNQPQHF
TRBV24-1	TRBJ2-3	TRBD1	.	TGTGCCACCAGTGAGACCGGGACAGGGGAAACGCAGTATTTT	CATSETGTGETQYF
TRBV5-1	TRBJ2-1	TRBD1	.	TGCGCCAGCAGCTCTGGACAGGGTGACTACAATGAGCAGTTCTTC	CASSSGQGDYNEQFF
TRBV19	TRBJ1-2	.	.	TGTGCCAGTAGTATAGCGGCAGGGGAAGGCTATGGCTACACCTTC	CASSIAAGEGYGYTF
TRBV5-1	TRBJ1-3	.	.	TGCGCCAGCAGCTTGACAGGCGGCTTTGGAAACACCATATATTTT	CASSLTGGFGNTIYF
TRBV9	TRBJ2-7	TRBD1	.	TGTGCCAGCAGCGCCGGGACAGGGTCTTCCTACGAGCAGTACTTC	CASSAGTGSSYEQYF
TRBV30	TRBJ1-3	.	.	TGTGCCTGGAGTGTTGGTTCGATACAGGGCGCTAAACGGAACACCATATATTTT	CAWSVGSIQGAKRNTIYF
TRBV7-3	TRBJ2-1	.	.	TGTGCCAGCAGCCCCGGCCCACCTAGCCTCAGCTCCTACAATGAGCAGTTCTTC	CASSPGPPSLSSYNEQFF
TRBV6-5	TRBJ1-6	.	.	TGTGCCAGCAGTTACTCCAGGAATTCACCCCTCCACTTT	CASSYSRNSPLHF
TRBV9	TRBJ1-1	TRBD1	few	TGTGCCAGCAGCGGCCGACAGGGGGGGACTGAAGCTTTCTTT	CASSGRQGGTEAFF
TRBV6-5	TRBJ2-5	TRBD2	.	TGTGCCAGCAGTTTTACGACGGGGGGACAAGAGACCCAGTACTTC	CASSFTTGGQETQYF
TRBV14	TRBJ1-1	.	.	TGTGCCAGCAGCATAGATCCTCCTGACTTAATGAACACTGAAGCTTTCTTT	CASSIDPPDLMNTEAFF
TRBV28	TRBJ1-5	TRBD1	.	TGTGCCAGCAGTTTAAAAAGGACAGGGGGAAAGCCCCAGCATTTT	CASSLKRTGGKPQHF
TRBV6-5	TRBJ1-5	TRBD1	.	TGTGCCAGCCGCGATTCCACAGGGGGCGTTGGGCCCCAGCATTTT	CASRDSTGGVGPQHF
TRBV7-3	TRBJ2-2	.	few	TGTGCCAGCAGCTCCCTAAACACCGGGGAGCTGTTTTTT	CASSSLNTGELFF
TRBV28	TRBJ1-1	.	.	TGTGCCAGCAGCAAGAGGGGGGGTAACACTGAAGCTTTCTTT	CASSKRGGNTEAFF
TRBV18	TRBJ1-2	.	once	TGTGCCAGCTCACCTTTGAGAGCAGGGGACTATGGCTACACCTTC	CASSPLRAGDYGYTF
TRBV6-5	TRBJ1-5	.	few	TGTGCCAGCAGTTACTCTTCCGATCAGCCCCAGCATTTT	CASSYSSDQPQHF
TRBV29-1	TRBJ2-5	.	.	TGCAGCGTTGAGGGCCGGGAAGAACAAGAGACCCAGTACTTC	CSVEGREEQETQYF
TRBV14	TRBJ1-3	.	.	TGTGCCAGCAGCGTGAGCTCTGGAAACACCATATATTTT	CASSVSSGNTIYF
TRBV2	TRBJ2-7	TRBD1	.	TGTGCCAGTCTCTGGACAGGGGGCTTCGGAAACGAGCAGTACTTC	CASLWTGGFGNEQYF
TRBV4-1	TRBJ1-1	TRBD1	.	TGCGCCAGCAGCCCTTTAACAGGGGGCTCTGAAGCTTTCTTT	CASSPLTGGSEAFF
TRBV30	TRBJ2-7	TRBD1	.	TGTGCCTGGAGCTTGGGACAGGGATGGGCCTACGAGCAGTACTTC	CAWSLGQGWAYEQYF
TRBV5-1	TRBJ2-1	TRBD2	.	TGCGCCAGCAGCGGACTAGCGGGGGGGCCGGGTGAGCAGTTCTTC	CASSGLAGGPGEQFF
TRBV28	TRBJ1-6	.	once	TGTGCCAGCAGAGTTTTCGTCTCCGGGGCCTATAATTCACCCCTCCACTTT	CASRVFVSGAYNSPLHF
TRBV30	TRBJ2-7	TRBD1	.	TGTGCCTGGAAGAAGGGGGCGGCCACCTACGAGCAGTACTTC	CAWKKGAATYEQYF
TRBV18	TRBJ1-1	.	.	TGTGCCAGCTCACCCACGGGGTGGGTTACTGAAGCTTTCTTT	CASSPTGWVTEAFF
TRBV7-2	TRBJ1-5	.	.	TGTGCCAGCAGCTTATCGGGGGGGAATCAGCCCCAGCATTTT	CASSLSGGNQPQHF
TRBV24-1	TRBJ1-4	.	.	TGTGCCACCAGGAGGGATCCCGAAAAACTGTTTTTT	CATRRDPEKLFF
TRBV19	TRBJ2-3	TRBD1	.	TGTGCCAGTAGTATAGGGACTTCAGGGGGAGTCCGGGCCGATACGCAGTATTTT	CASSIGTSGGVRADTQYF
TRBV5-4	TRBJ2-3	TRBD2	.	TGTGCCAGCAGCGGTACTAGCGCCCGCACAGATACGCAGTATTTT	CASSGTSARTDTQYF
TRBV4-1	TRBJ2-5	TRBD2	.	TGCGCCAGCAGCCAAGATTCAGCGGGAGGAGGAGAGACCCAGTACTTC	CASSQDSAGGGETQYF
TRBV9	TRBJ2-2	.	once	TGTGCCAGCAGCGTAGGACAGACCTCGAACACCGGGGAGCTGTTTTTT	CASSVGQTSNTGELFF
TRBV11-1	TRBJ2-5	.	.	TGTGCCAGCAGCCACGGGCCGGGACAACAAGAGACCCAGTACTTC	CASSHGPGQQETQYF
TRBV30	TRBJ2-3	TRBD2	once	TGTGCCTGGGGCTCCGGGACTAGCGGTCGCACAGATACGCAGTATTTT	CAWGSGTSGRTDTQYF